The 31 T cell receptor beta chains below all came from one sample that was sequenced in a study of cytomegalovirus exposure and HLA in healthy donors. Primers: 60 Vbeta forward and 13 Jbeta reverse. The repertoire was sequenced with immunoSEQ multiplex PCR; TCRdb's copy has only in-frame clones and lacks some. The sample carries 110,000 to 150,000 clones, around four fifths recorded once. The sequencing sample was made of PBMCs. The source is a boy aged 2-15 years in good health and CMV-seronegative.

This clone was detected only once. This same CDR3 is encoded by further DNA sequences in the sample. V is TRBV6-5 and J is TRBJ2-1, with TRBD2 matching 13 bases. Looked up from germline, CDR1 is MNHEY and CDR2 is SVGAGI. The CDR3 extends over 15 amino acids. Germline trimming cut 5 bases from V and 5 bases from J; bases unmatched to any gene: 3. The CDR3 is CASSKGTSGDNEQFF. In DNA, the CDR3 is TGTGCCAGCAGTAAAGGGACTAGCGGGGACAATGAGCAGTTCTTC.

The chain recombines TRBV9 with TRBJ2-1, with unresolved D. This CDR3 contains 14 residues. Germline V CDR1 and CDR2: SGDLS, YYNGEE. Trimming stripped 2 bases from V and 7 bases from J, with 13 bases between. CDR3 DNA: TGTGCCAGCAGCGTGGGTCCATCGGGTAATGAGCAGTTCTTC. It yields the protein CASSVGPSGNEQFF.

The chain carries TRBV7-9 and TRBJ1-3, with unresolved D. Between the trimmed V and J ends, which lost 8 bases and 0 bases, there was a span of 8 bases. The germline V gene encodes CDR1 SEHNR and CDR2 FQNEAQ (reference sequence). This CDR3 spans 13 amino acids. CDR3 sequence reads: CASLRVSGNTIYF. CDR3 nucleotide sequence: TGTGCCAGCCTCCGAGTCTCTGGAAACACCATATATTTT.

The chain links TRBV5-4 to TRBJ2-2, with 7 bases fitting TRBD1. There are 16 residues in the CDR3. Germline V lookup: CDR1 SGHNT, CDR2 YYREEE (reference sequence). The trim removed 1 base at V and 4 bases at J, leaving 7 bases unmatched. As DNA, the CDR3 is TGTGCCAGCAGCTTGCCGGGACAGACGTCCACCGGGGAGCTGTTTTTT. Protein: CASSLPGQTSTGELFF.

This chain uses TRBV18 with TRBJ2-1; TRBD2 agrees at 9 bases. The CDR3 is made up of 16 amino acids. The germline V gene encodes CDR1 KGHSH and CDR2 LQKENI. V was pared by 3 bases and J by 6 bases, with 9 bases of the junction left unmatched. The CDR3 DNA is TGTGCCAGCTCACCTCTGGGCGGGGGGGCCGGCAATGAGCAGTTCTTC. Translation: CASSPLGGGAGNEQFF.

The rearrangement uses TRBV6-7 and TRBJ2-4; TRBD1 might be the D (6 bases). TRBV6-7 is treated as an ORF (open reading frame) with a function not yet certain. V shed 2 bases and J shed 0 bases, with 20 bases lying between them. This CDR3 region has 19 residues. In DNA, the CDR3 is TGTGCCAGCAGTTACGCCCGACAGGTTCCCGTCCTAGCCAAAAACATTCAGTACTTC. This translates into CASSYARQVPVLAKNIQYF.

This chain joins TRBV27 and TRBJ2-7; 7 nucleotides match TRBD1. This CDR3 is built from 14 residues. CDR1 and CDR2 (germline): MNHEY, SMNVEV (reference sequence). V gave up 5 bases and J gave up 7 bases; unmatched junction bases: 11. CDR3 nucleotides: TGTGCCAGCAGTCAGCCCGACAGGGCTAGGGAGCAGTACTTC. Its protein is CASSQPDRAREQYF.

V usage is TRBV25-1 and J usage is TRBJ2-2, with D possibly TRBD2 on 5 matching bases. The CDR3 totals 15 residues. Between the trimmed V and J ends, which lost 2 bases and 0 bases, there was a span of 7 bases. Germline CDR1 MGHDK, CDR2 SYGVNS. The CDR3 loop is CASSEERTNTGELFF. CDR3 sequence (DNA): TGTGCCAGCAGTGAAGAGCGGACGAACACCGGGGAGCTGTTTTTT.

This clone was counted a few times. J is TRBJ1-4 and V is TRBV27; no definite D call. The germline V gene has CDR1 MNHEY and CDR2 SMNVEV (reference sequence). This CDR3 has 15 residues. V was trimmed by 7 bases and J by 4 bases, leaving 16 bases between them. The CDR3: CASTPNLAYNEKLFF. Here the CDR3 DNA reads TGTGCCAGCACCCCGAATTTGGCTTATAATGAAAAACTGTTTTTT.

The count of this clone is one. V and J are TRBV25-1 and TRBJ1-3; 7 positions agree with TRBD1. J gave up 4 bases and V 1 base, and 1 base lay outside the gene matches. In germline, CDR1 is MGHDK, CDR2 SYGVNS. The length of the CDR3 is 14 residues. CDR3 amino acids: CASSEWDSGNTIYF. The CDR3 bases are TGTGCCAGCAGTGAATGGGACAGCGGAAACACCATATATTTT. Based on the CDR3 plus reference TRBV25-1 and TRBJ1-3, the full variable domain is EADIYQTPRYLVIGTGKKITLECSQTMGHDKMYWYQQDPGMELHLIHYSYGVNSTEKGDLSSESTVSRIRTEHFPLTLESARPSHTSQYLCASSEWDSGNTIYFGEGSWLTVV.

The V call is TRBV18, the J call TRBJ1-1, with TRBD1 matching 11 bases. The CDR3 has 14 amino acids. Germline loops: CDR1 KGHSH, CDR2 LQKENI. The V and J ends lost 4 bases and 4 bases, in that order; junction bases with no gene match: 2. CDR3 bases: TGTGCCAGCTCACTAGGGACAGGGGGCACTGAAGCTTTCTTT. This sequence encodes CASSLGTGGTEAFF. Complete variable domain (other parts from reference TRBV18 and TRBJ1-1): NAGVMQNPRHLVRRRGQEARLRCSPMKGHSHVYWYRQLPEEGLKFMVYLQKENIIDESGMPKERFSAEFPKEGPSILRIQQVVRGDSAAYFCASSLGTGGTEAFFGQGTRLTVV.

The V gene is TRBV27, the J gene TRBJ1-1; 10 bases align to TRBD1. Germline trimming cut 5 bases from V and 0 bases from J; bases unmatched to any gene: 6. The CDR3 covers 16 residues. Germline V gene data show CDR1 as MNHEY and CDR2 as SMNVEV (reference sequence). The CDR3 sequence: CASSIGDRGMNTEAFF. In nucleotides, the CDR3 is TGTGCCAGCAGTATCGGGGACAGGGGAATGAACACTGAAGCTTTCTTT.

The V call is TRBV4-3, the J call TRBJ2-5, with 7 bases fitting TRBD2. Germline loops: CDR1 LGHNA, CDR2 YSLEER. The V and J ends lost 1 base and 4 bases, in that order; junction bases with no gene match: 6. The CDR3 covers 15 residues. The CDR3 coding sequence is TGCGCCAGCAGCCAAGTGGGCGGGGGTGGAGAGACCCAGTACTTC. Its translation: CASSQVGGGGETQYF.

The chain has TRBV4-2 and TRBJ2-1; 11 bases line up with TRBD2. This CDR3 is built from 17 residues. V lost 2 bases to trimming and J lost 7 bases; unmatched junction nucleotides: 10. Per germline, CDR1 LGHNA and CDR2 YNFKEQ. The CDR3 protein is CASSQSGSGGALNEQFF. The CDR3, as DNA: TGTGCCAGCAGCCAATCAGGTAGCGGGGGGGCTCTGAATGAGCAGTTCTTC.

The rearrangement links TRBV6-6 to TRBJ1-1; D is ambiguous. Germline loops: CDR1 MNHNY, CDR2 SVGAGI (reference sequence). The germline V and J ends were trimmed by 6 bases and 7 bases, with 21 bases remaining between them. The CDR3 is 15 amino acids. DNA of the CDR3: TGTGCCAGCAGCTCCTCTTATAAACAGTCCATTGAAGCTTTCTTT. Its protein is CASSSSYKQSIEAFF.

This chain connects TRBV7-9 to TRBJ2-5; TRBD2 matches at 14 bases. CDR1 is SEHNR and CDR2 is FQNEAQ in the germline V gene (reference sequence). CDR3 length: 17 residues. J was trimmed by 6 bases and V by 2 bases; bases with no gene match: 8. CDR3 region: CASSLFRLAGGLKTQYF. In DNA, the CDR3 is TGTGCCAGCAGCTTATTCCGACTAGCGGGGGGGTTGAAGACCCAGTACTTC.

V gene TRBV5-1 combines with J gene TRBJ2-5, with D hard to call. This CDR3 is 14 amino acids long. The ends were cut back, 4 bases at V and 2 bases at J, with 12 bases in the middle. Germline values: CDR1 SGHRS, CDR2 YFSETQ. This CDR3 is CASSVSNRQETQYF. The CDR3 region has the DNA TGCGCCAGCAGCGTCTCCAACAGACAAGAGACCCAGTACTTC.

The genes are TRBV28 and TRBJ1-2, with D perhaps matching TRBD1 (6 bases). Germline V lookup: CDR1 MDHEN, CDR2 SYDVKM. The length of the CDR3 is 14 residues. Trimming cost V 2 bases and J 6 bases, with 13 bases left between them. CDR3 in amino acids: CASSLGYRVDGYTF. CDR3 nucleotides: TGTGCCAGCAGTTTAGGGTACAGGGTGGATGGCTACACCTTC.

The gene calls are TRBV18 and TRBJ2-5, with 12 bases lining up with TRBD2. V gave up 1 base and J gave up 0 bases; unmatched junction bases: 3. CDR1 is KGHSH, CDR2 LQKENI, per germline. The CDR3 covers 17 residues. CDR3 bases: TGTGCCAGCTCACCACAACTAGCGGGAGGTAACCAAGAGACCCAGTACTTC. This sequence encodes CASSPQLAGGNQETQYF.

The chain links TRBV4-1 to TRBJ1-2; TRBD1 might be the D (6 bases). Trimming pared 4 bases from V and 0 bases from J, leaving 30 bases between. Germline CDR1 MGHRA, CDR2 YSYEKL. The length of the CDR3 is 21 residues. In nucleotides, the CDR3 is TGCGCCAGCAGCCGATTCTTAGATTATAGGAATCAGGGGACGACTAACTATGGCTACACCTTC. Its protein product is CASSRFLDYRNQGTTNYGYTF.

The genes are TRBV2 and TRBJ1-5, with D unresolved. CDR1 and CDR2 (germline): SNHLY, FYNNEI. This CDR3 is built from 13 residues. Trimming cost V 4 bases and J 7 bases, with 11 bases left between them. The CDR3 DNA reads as TGTGCCAGCAGTGTATCCGGGAGGCAGCCCCAGCATTTT. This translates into CASSVSGRQPQHF.

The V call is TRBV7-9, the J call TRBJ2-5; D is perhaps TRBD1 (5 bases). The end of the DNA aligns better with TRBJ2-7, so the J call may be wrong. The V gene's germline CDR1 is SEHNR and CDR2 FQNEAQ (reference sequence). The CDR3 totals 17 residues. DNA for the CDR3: TGTGCCAGCAGCTTTCCCGACACAGGTAATCTATTCGACGAGCAGTACTTC. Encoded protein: CASSFPDTGNLFDEQYF.

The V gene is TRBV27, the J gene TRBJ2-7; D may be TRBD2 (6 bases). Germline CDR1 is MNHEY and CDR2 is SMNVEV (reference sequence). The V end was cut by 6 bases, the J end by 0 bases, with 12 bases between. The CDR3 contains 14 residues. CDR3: CASSRSGSSYEQYF. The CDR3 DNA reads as TGTGCCAGCAGCCGGAGCGGGTCCTCCTACGAGCAGTACTTC.

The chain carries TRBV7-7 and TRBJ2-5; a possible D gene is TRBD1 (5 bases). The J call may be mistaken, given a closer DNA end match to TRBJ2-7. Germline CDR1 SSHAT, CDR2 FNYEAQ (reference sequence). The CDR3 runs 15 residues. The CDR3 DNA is TGTGCCAGCAGCTTAGGGCCCCGGCAGGGCTACGAGCAGTACTTC. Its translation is CASSLGPRQGYEQYF.

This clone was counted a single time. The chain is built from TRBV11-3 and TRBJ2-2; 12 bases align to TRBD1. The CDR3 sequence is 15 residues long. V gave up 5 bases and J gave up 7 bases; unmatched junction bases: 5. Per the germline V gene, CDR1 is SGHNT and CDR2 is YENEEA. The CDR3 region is CASSVGTGGIGELFF. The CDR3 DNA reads TGTGCCAGCAGCGTAGGGACAGGGGGCATCGGGGAGCTGTTTTTT. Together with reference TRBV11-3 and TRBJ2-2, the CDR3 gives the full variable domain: EAGVVQSPRYKIIEKKQPVAFWCNPISGHNTLYWYLQNLGQGPELLIRYENEEAVDDSQLPKDRFSAERLKGVDSTLKIQPAELGDSAVYLCASSVGTGGIGELFFGEGSRLTVL.

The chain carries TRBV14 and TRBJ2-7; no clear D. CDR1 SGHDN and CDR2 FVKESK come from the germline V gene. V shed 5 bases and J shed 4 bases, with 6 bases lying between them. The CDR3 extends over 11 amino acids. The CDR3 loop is CASSSRYEQYF. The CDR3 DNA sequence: TGTGCCAGCAGCTCCAGATACGAGCAGTACTTC.

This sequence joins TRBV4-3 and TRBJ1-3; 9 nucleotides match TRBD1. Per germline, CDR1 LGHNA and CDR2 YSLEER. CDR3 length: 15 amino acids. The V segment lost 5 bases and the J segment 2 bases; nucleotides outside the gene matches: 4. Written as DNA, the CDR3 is TGCGCCAGCAGCTACGGGACAGGGCCTGGAAACACCATATATTTT. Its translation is CASSYGTGPGNTIYF.

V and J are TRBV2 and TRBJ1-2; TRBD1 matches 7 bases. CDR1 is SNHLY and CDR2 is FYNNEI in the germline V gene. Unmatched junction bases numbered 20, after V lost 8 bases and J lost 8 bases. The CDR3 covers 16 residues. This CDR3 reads CASPPSRGRGLSGYTF. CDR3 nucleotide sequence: TGTGCCAGCCCCCCCTCTCGCGGCAGGGGGTTGAGCGGCTACACCTTC.

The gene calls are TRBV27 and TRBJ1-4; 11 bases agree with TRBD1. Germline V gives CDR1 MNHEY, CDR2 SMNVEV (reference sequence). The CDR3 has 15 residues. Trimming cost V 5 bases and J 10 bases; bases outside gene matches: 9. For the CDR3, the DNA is TGTGCCAGCAGTGCCGGACAGGGGGCGATTGGAAAACTGTTTTTT. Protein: CASSAGQGAIGKLFF.

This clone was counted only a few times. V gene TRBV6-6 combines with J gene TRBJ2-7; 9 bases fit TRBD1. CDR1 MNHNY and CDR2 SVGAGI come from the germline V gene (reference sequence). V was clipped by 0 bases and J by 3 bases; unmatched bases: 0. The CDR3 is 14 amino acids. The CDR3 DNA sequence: TGTGCCAGCAGTTACTCGACAGGGGGCTACGAGCAGTACTTC. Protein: CASSYSTGGYEQYF.

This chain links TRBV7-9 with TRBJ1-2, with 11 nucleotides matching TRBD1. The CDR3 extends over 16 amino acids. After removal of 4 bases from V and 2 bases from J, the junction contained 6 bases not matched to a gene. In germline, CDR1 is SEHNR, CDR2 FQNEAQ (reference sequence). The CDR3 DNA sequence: TGTGCCAGCAGCTCCGGACAGGGGGCCAGGAACTATGGCTACACCTTC. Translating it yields CASSSGQGARNYGYTF.